This T cell receptor beta chain was observed in a study of T cell responses to AZD1222 COVID-19 vaccine. Findings of the study overall: It should be noted that donors were predominantly white British and more often female, and clonal diversity was possibly underestimated. Once two AZD1222 doses were given, Spike-specific TCR breadth and depth went up. Among those given AZD1222, only 5 to 7 were seropositive at baseline.

V dropped 10 bases and J dropped 7 bases, with 19 bases sitting between them. From germline, CDR1 is MNHEY and CDR2 SVGAGI. The CDR3 spans 13 residues. In its sample, this clone was seen a few times. The antigen is unknown. Profiled with immunoSEQ multiplex PCR; TCRdb holds only in-frame clones, not every one. This table holds about 180,000 clones, roughly 91% found once. The chain uses TRBV6-5 and TRBJ1-2; D unclear. The TCR sequence derives from an adult in good health. This material consisted of peripheral blood, taken on day 0 of AZD1222 vaccination. The CDR3 loop reads CATTPRRDRGYTF. CDR3 coding DNA: TGTGCCACCACCCCCCGGCGTGATCGTGGCTACACCTTC.